Listed below are T cell receptor beta chains from one sample, sequenced in a study of T cell responses to AZD1222 COVID-19 vaccine. Clones were sequenced by immunoSEQ multiplex PCR, and TCRdb holds only the in-frame ones, with some missing. Of 98,000 or so clones in the sample, around 89% were seen once. The sample in question was peripheral blood, obtained on day 0 of AZD1222 vaccination. The receptor set was obtained from an adult in good health. CDR3s include the opening cysteine and the closing phenylalanine or tryptophan. The order of the fields is V gene, CDR3 protein.

TRBV7-3 | CASSSSSGGTGYTQYF
TRBV9 | CASSVDGGLGQPQHF
TRBV11-3 | CASSFGTGATEAFF
TRBV6-5 | CASTRTSTASEAFF
TRBV13 | CASSLLISGSEADTQYF
TRBV7-2 | CASTLKWGGEETQYF
TRBV7-7 | CASSLVKDVGRNTEAFF
TRBV19 | CASSIETLGTGADRYGYTF
TRBV10-3 | CAILTGPGNTIYF
TRBV7-3 | CASSRGVLETQYF
TRBV6-6 | CASTGPNTEAFF
TRBV7-9 | CASSSSGPLSGNTIYF
TRBV2 | CAIPGQGVHELPEQYF
TRBV12-5 | CASGLVLGQGETNTEAFF
TRBV25-1 | CASSEGQGIYGYTF
TRBV7-3 | CASSPRTSGGKRDTGELFF
TRBV18 | CASSPNPDANQPQHF
TRBV7-9 | CASSLDNYGYTF
TRBV7-9 | CASSLGRQGQGGLDTQYF
TRBV11-2 | CASSLRNSPLHF
TRBV6-5 | CASTEPSGGANEFF
TRBV5-1 | CASAGTSYEQYF
TRBV9 | CASSPRPGSVEQYF
TRBV5-1 | CASSLMGMNTEAFF
TRBV7-3 | CASTQILSGQGSTGELFF
TRBV5-1 | CASSLTRNSGNTIYF
TRBV23-1 | CASSQHAPRDRTSNFYGYTF
TRBV14 | CASSSFQDRKNTGELFF
TRBV9 | CASSVANRDTGELFF
TRBV11-2 | CASSLQVTEAFF
TRBV4-1 | CASSQPSDWVLPSYGYTF
TRBV13 | CASSLGAGLLYGYTF
TRBV6-5 | CASSYMAGDTDTQYF
TRBV5-4 | CASSLDPGGQLYGYTF
TRBV6-5 | CASSYGSGSTEAFF
TRBV12-3/TRBV12-4 | CASSSWGYQPQHF
TRBV27 | CASRPRQGNMPPLHF
TRBV5-1 | CASSPWTGDYGYTF
TRBV2 | CASRPRLAGIETQYF
TRBV6-5 | CASSRRQGGNTEAFF
TRBV3-1/TRBV3-2 | CASSHYVGNTEAFF
TRBV9 | CASSVSPGQGSYGYTF
TRBV11-3 | CASSSRDRVLNTGELFF
TRBV28 | CASTSTGVSANEKLFF
TRBV29-1 | CSVVGGLSDRGQYEQYF
TRBV7-9 | CASSLGRTGTEQYF
TRBV5-1 | CASSLEHRGRETQYF
TRBV5-6 | CASSRILDFRADTQYF
TRBV30 | CASSADTQYF
TRBV12-5 | CASSVGERDYGYTF
TRBV30 | CAWSVTGIRYGYTF
TRBV9 | CASKESGGLNSPLHF
TRBV6-6 | CASSYSGEDRRYEQYF
TRBV30 | CAWSPLGLLGINQPQHF
TRBV5-6 | CASSSSGRVNEQFF
TRBV29-1 | CSVVRDSNYGYTF
TRBV19 | CASSMRQLGEKLFF